The 27 T cell receptor beta chains presented below share a single source sample, sequenced in a study of blood T cell repertoires in COVID-19. Repertoires were generated with immunoSEQ multiplex PCR, while TCRdb's copy carries only in-frame clones and drops some. The table lists about 240,000 clones, 83% of them singletons, with approximately 3.8% in the top ten. Specimen: PBMCs or T cells enriched from blood (not recorded which). The receptors here all came from a woman between 40 and 55 years old who had been exposed to COVID-19.

The chain joins TRBV7-3 to TRBJ1-1; 9 nucleotides agree with TRBD1. This CDR3 spans 15 amino acids. V lost 5 bases to trimming and J lost 6 bases; unmatched junction nucleotides: 10. Germline CDR1 is SGHTA and CDR2 is FQGTGA. In nucleotides, the CDR3 is TGTGCCAGCAGCCCGGGACAGGGAAGGGCGGCTGAAGCTTTCTTT. Residues: CASSPGQGRAAEAFF.

With respect to this clone: The same CDR3 also results from other DNA sequences found in this sample. The gene calls are TRBV28 and TRBJ2-3, with TRBD2 identical over 16 bases. Germline V gene data show CDR1 as MDHEN and CDR2 as SYDVKM. Trimming took 5 bases from V and 2 from J; bases not matched to a gene: 10. The CDR3 totals 19 residues. The CDR3 bases are TGTGCCAGCAGTCCTATCGGGGGACTAGCGGGGGGGATCACAGATACGCAGTATTTT. Encoded protein: CASSPIGGLAGGITDTQYF.

The chain carries TRBV4-2 and TRBJ2-7, with 9 bases lining up with TRBD2. Germline assignment: CDR1 LGHNA and CDR2 YNFKEQ. The CDR3 length is 14 residues. Trimming removed 7 bases from V and 5 bases from J; junction bases left unmatched: 9. In DNA, the CDR3 is TGTGCCAGCAAACTAGCGGGCCCGCTAAACGAGCAGTACTTC. Its translation: CASKLAGPLNEQYF.

The rearrangement joins TRBV19 to TRBJ2-1, with TRBD2 identical over 8 bases. This CDR3 contains 15 residues. The junction had 12 bases not matched to a gene; V was cut back by 6 bases and J by 8 bases. Germline V lookup: CDR1 LNHDA, CDR2 SQIVND (reference sequence). The CDR3 DNA follows: TGTGCCAGTAGATTGTGGCGGGGGGCCCCAGATGAGCAGTTCTTC. As protein: CASRLWRGAPDEQFF.

CDR3 residues: CATSRDQKLSGNTIYF. As DNA, the CDR3 is TGTGCCACCAGCAGAGATCAAAAACTATCTGGAAACACCATATATTTT. The chain recombines TRBV15 with TRBJ1-3; no definite D call. Trimming removed 0 bases at V and 1 base at J, with 10 bases between. Germline V gene lookup returns CDR1 LNHNV and CDR2 YYDKDF (reference sequence). This CDR3 is built from 16 residues.

This clone was seen repeatedly, ten times or more. The chain joins TRBV7-9 to TRBJ1-4; 8 bases are a match to TRBD1. CDR3 size: 15 residues. Unmatched junction bases numbered 8, after V lost 6 bases and J lost 5 bases. Germline CDR1 is SEHNR and CDR2 is FQNEAQ (reference sequence). In nucleotides, the CDR3 is TGTGCCAGCAGTCCAACGGGACAGGCGAATGAAAAACTGTTTTTT. Translated, it gives CASSPTGQANEKLFF. Variable domain in full (rest from reference TRBV7-9 and TRBJ1-4): DTGVSQNPRHKITKRGQNVTFRCDPISEHNRLYWYRQTLGQGPEFLTYFQNEAQLEKSRLLSDRFSAERPKGSFSTLEIQRTEQGDSAMYLCASSPTGQANEKLFFGSGTQLSVL.

The rearrangement joins TRBV7-3 to TRBJ1-1; a weak D match, TRBD1 (6 bases). Germline-derived CDR1 and CDR2 are SGHTA and FQGTGA. The V gene lost 5 bases and the J gene lost 2 bases, with 15 bases spanning the gap. The CDR3 is made up of 15 amino acids. CDR3 sequence: CASSATGHFNTEAFF. CDR3 DNA sequence: TGTGCCAGCAGCGCAACGGGACACTTTAACACTGAAGCTTTCTTT.

The chain is built from TRBV10-3 and TRBJ2-3; D is unresolved. The CDR3 length is 12 residues. Germline-derived CDR1 and CDR2 are ENHRY and SYGVKD. V gave up 6 bases and J gave up 6 bases, with 10 bases separating them. CDR3 nucleotide sequence: TGTGCCATCAGAAGCCCTGTGGATACGCAGTATTTT. Its protein product is CAIRSPVDTQYF.

Judged by abundance, this clone is medium-sized (0.01 to 0.1%). The J gene is TRBJ2-5, the V gene TRBV9; 8 positions agree with TRBD2. Germline V gene data show CDR1 as SGDLS and CDR2 as YYNGEE. Unmatched junction bases numbered 5, after V lost 0 bases and J lost 4 bases. The CDR3 consists of 15 residues. The DNA of the CDR3 is TGTGCCAGCAGCGTAGGGTGGCGGGGGGTAGAGACCCAGTACTTC. It specifies CASSVGWRGVETQYF.

The chain has TRBV18 and TRBJ1-1; 8 bases fit TRBD1. The CDR3 is 15 amino acids. V trimming: 4 bases; J trimming: 1 base; junction bases outside the gene matches: 5. Per the germline V gene, CDR1 is KGHSH and CDR2 is LQKENI. In DNA, the CDR3 is TGTGCCAGCTCACTAGCCGGGACAGGGAACACTGAAGCTTTCTTT. Translated, it gives CASSLAGTGNTEAFF.

This clone came up a few times. This rearrangement joins TRBV5-4 to TRBJ2-7; D is perhaps TRBD1 (6 bases). With 7 bases removed from V and 0 bases from J, the gap between germline ends came to 14 bases. This CDR3 region has 14 residues. The germline V gene has CDR1 SGHNT and CDR2 YYREEE (reference sequence). CDR3 nucleotide sequence: TGTGCCAGCGGACCGCAGGGGATCTCCTACGAGCAGTACTTC. Its protein is CASGPQGISYEQYF.

This chain uses TRBV10-3 with TRBJ2-2; the D gene is possibly TRBD1 (6 bases). The CDR3 has 17 amino acids. CDR1 is ENHRY and CDR2 is SYGVKD in the germline V gene. Trimming stripped 10 bases from V and 0 bases from J, with 21 bases between. The CDR3 sequence: CASGSGVGSTNTGELFF. CDR3 DNA: TGTGCCAGCGGATCAGGGGTAGGATCAACGAACACCGGGGAGCTGTTTTTT.

The CDR3 reads CASSHVGRGTGVTGELFF. CDR3 nucleotide sequence: TGTGCCAGCAGCCACGTGGGTCGTGGGACAGGGGTCACCGGGGAGCTGTTTTTT. J is TRBJ2-2 and V is TRBV14, with 10 bases aligning to TRBD1. The CDR3 sequence is 18 residues long. V shed 3 bases, J shed 4 bases, and the junction held 11 bases outside the gene matches. CDR1 is SGHDN and CDR2 is FVKESK in the germline V gene. Combining the CDR3 with reference TRBV14 and TRBJ2-2 gives the whole variable domain EAGVTQFPSHSVIEKGQTVTLRCDPISGHDNLYWYRRVMGKEIKFLLHFVKESKQDESGMPNNRFLAERTGGTYSTLKVQPAELEDSGVYFCASSHVGRGTGVTGELFFGEGSRLTVL.

The chain carries TRBV5-5 and TRBJ1-4; perhaps TRBD1 as D (5 bases). CDR1 and CDR2 (germline): SGHKS, YYEKEE (reference sequence). The CDR3 covers 13 residues. Trimming took 2 bases from V and 11 from J, leaving 13 bases between them. CDR3 sequence reads: CASSLGRVEKLFF. CDR3 nucleotides: TGTGCCAGCAGCTTAGGCAGGGTCGAGAAACTGTTTTTT.

The chain carries TRBV5-1 and TRBJ1-2, with 7 bases aligning to TRBD1. Germline-derived CDR1 and CDR2 are SGHRS and YFSETQ. Trimming took 3 bases from V and 5 from J; bases not matched to a gene: 10. The CDR3 has 15 amino acids. CDR3 DNA: TGCGCCAGCAGCTCCGCGACAGGGAGGCCGTATGGCTACACCTTC. Translating gives CASSSATGRPYGYTF.

This clone was seen once. This chain links TRBV19 with TRBJ1-1; D is perhaps TRBD1 (6 bases). The CDR3 extends over 15 amino acids. V dropped 6 bases and J dropped 7 bases, with 21 bases sitting between them. CDR1 LNHDA and CDR2 SQIVND come from the germline V gene (reference sequence). The CDR3 reads CASSPSATGYGEAFF. CDR3 bases: TGTGCCAGTAGCCCGAGTGCTACAGGGTACGGTGAAGCTTTCTTT.

The V call is TRBV3-1 (or the pseudogene TRBV3-2), the J call TRBJ2-5; TRBD1 might be the D (6 bases). The germline V gene has CDR1 LGHDT and CDR2 YNNKEL (reference sequence). CDR3 length equals 20 residues. V lost 1 base to trimming and J lost 3 bases, with 27 bases between them. The CDR3 nucleotides are TGTGCCAGCAGCCAAGTCGATATCTTTAATTCGGGGACAAAAAAAGAGACCCAGTACTTC. Amino acids: CASSQVDIFNSGTKKETQYF.

This sequence joins TRBV7-7 and TRBJ2-1; TRBD2 matches at 8 bases. This CDR3 region has 16 residues. J gave up 9 bases and V 1 base, and 11 bases lay outside the gene matches. The germline gives CDR1 SSHAT, CDR2 FNYEAQ (reference sequence). CDR3 nucleotide sequence: TGTGCCAGCAGCTTAGGAACTGTCGGGGGGGCCGGTGAGCAGTTCTTC. It is translated as CASSLGTVGGAGEQFF. Looking up the rest from reference TRBV7-7 and TRBJ2-1 gives the full variable domain: GAGVSQSPRYKVTKRGQDVTLRCDPISSHATLYWYQQALGQGPEFLTYFNYEAQPDKSGLPSDRFSAERPEGSISTLTIQRTEQRDSAMYRCASSLGTVGGAGEQFFGPGTRLTVL.

This chain links TRBV4-1 with TRBJ1-1, with D hard to call. Germline loops: CDR1 MGHRA, CDR2 YSYEKL. The CDR3 is made up of 14 amino acids. Trimming left V 2 bases short and J 3 bases short, with 10 bases between. In DNA form, the CDR3 reads TGCGCCAGCAGCCAACGGGGTGGGGACACTGAAGCTTTCTTT. The encoded protein is CASSQRGGDTEAFF.

This clone was detected ten times or more. The rearrangement joins TRBV19 to TRBJ1-3; 7 nucleotides align to TRBD1. The V gene's germline CDR1 is LNHDA and CDR2 SQIVND (reference sequence). Trimming cost V 8 bases and J 1 base; bases outside gene matches: 11. The CDR3 covers 16 residues. The DNA for the CDR3 is TGTGCCAGTCGCAGCGACAGGGTATATTCTGGAAACACCATATATTTT. Translation gives CASRSDRVYSGNTIYF.

The chain uses TRBV13 and TRBJ2-1, with 13 bases lining up with TRBD2. The CDR3 loop spans 16 amino acids. Germline values: CDR1 PRHDT, CDR2 FYEKMQ (reference sequence). Losses at the gene ends were 5 bases for V and 8 bases for J; bases not matched to a gene: 9. The CDR3 DNA sequence: TGTGCCAGCAGCATAAAGACTAGCGGGGGGCTCGATGAGCAGTTCTTC. Protein: CASSIKTSGGLDEQFF. The whole variable domain, filled in from reference TRBV13 and TRBJ2-1, reads AAGVIQSPRHLIKEKRETATLKCYPIPRHDTVYWYQQGPGQDPQFLISFYEKMQSDKGSIPDRFSAQQFSDYHSELNMSSLELGDSALYFCASSIKTSGGLDEQFFGPGTRLTVL.

V gene TRBV18 combines with J gene TRBJ1-2, with D possibly being TRBD1 (6 bases). V was trimmed by 1 base and J by 12 bases, leaving 18 bases between them. The CDR3 has 14 amino acids. CDR1 is KGHSH and CDR2 is LQKENI in the germline V gene. CDR3 coding DNA: TGTGCCAGCTCACCACACCCGGCAGGGGAGCTCAACACCTTC. It encodes CASSPHPAGELNTF. Variable domain in full (rest from reference TRBV18 and TRBJ1-2): NAGVMQNPRHLVRRRGQEARLRCSPMKGHSHVYWYRQLPEEGLKFMVYLQKENIIDESGMPKERFSAEFPKEGPSILRIQQVVRGDSAAYFCASSPHPAGELNTFGSGTRLTVV.

This chain connects TRBV28 to TRBJ1-5, with 10 bases lining up with TRBD1. V dropped 5 bases and J dropped 10; count of bases not matched to a gene: 11. Germline-derived CDR1 and CDR2 are MDHEN and SYDVKM. The CDR3 length is 15 residues. The CDR3 bases are TGTGCCAGCAGTATCGGACAGGGGGATTGGGAACCCCAGCATTTT. Translation gives CASSIGQGDWEPQHF.

The V call is TRBV7-3, the J call TRBJ1-3; D ambiguous. The CDR3 loop spans 16 amino acids. The germline V and J ends were trimmed by 1 base and 0 bases, with 10 bases remaining between them. Germline V gives CDR1 SGHTA, CDR2 FQGTGA. CDR3 sequence (DNA): TGTGCCAGCAGCTTAAATCCGCCAGTCTCTGGAAACACCATATATTTT. Protein: CASSLNPPVSGNTIYF.

The V and J genes are TRBV4-1 and TRBJ1-6; D gene ambiguous. Between the trimmed V and J ends, which lost 1 base and 6 bases, there was a span of 16 bases. The germline CDR1 and CDR2 sequences are MGHRA and YSYEKL. The CDR3 contains 17 residues. Here the CDR3 reads CASSQVPSVKFNSPLHF. The DNA of the CDR3 is TGCGCCAGCAGCCAAGTGCCGTCAGTAAAATTTAATTCACCCCTCCACTTT.

J is TRBJ1-3 and V is TRBV28; perhaps TRBD1 as D (5 bases). The CDR3 is made up of 15 amino acids. V was clipped by 8 bases and J by 0 bases, with 14 bases between them. Germline V lookup: CDR1 MDHEN, CDR2 SYDVKM. The CDR3 sequence: CASGAVLGSGNTIYF. Written as DNA, the CDR3 is TGTGCCAGCGGGGCGGTCCTAGGCTCTGGAAACACCATATATTTT.

This rearrangement joins TRBV6-6 to TRBJ2-1; D is possibly TRBD1 (5 bases). Germline V gene lookup returns CDR1 MNHNY and CDR2 SVGAGI (reference sequence). The CDR3 extends over 19 amino acids. V dropped 5 bases and J dropped 3 bases, with 26 bases sitting between them. The CDR3 spells CASSRIRQTVPEVYNEQFF. The CDR3 DNA follows: TGTGCCAGCAGTCGGATTCGCCAGACAGTTCCTGAGGTCTACAATGAGCAGTTCTTC.